These 24 T cell receptor beta chains share one sample of origin, sequenced in a study of shared clonotypes between healthy human individuals. TCRdb keeps only in-frame clones here, not all; method: immunoSEQ multiplex PCR. The sample consists of around 580,000 clones, 95% to 98% of them appearing once. CD45RO-negative, CCR7-selected cells formed the naive CD8 fraction, which excluded terminally differentiated effector memory CD45RA+ cells. What was sequenced was naive CD8+ T cells sorted from blood. The source of these receptors is a man aged 30-40 years in good health.

CDR3 amino acids: CATSGTGGVLAPTYNEQFF. The CDR3 DNA reads TGTGCCACCAGCGGGACAGGGGGTGTCTTGGCCCCCACATACAATGAGCAGTTCTTC. The J gene is TRBJ2-1, the V gene TRBV15; 11 bases are a match to TRBD1. The V and J ends lost 5 bases and 4 bases, in that order; junction bases with no gene match: 16. The CDR3 spans 19 residues. Germline-derived CDR1 and CDR2 are LNHNV and YYDKDF (reference sequence).

The rearrangement joins TRBV18 to TRBJ2-7; TRBD1 or TRBD2 may be the D gene (6 bases each). This CDR3 region has 16 residues. CDR1 and CDR2 from the germline V gene are KGHSH and LQKENI. Trimming took off 0 bases at V and 4 bases at J, with 16 bases between the two ends. In DNA, the CDR3 is TGTGCCAGCTCACCACCGTCGGGGGCGTTGGGATACGAGCAGTACTTC. It codes for CASSPPSGALGYEQYF.

This clone was found once. The chain employs TRBV6-1 and TRBJ1-2; 7 positions agree with TRBD1. Germline-derived CDR1 and CDR2 are MNHNS and SASEGT. The CDR3 runs to 13 residues. V shed 11 bases and J 4 bases; nucleotides not matched to a gene: 10. The CDR3 loop reads CAGRQGALYGYTF. CDR3 bases: TGTGCCGGTAGACAGGGCGCTCTCTATGGCTACACCTTC.

CDR3 nucleotide sequence: TGCGCCAGCAGCACCTCTGTCTACGAGCAGTACTTC. This translates into CASSTSVYEQYF. The J gene is TRBJ2-7, the V gene TRBV4-1, with D unresolved. The V gene lost 5 bases and the J gene lost 3 bases, with 8 bases spanning the gap. CDR1 is MGHRA and CDR2 is YSYEKL in the germline V gene. The CDR3 extends over 12 amino acids.

This chain uses TRBV7-9 with TRBJ2-2; no definite D call. This CDR3 has 13 amino acids. V lost 0 bases and J 7 bases, leaving 6 bases between the germline ends. CDR1 and CDR2 (germline): SEHNR, FQNEAQ (reference sequence). CDR3 region: CASSLAGIGELFF. The CDR3 DNA reads TGTGCCAGCAGCTTAGCGGGAATCGGGGAGCTGTTTTTT.

The chain combines TRBV7-6 with TRBJ2-1; unclear D gene. The CDR3 extends over 12 amino acids. Germline V CDR1 and CDR2: SGHVS, FNYEAQ. Trimming took 3 bases from V and 6 from J, leaving 6 bases between them. This CDR3 reads CASSFESNEQFF. DNA for the CDR3: TGTGCCAGCAGCTTTGAGTCCAATGAGCAGTTCTTC.

This chain links TRBV7-9 with TRBJ2-1; 12 nucleotides align to TRBD2. The germline V gene encodes CDR1 SEHNR and CDR2 FQNEAQ (reference sequence). Trimming at V came to 8 bases and at J to 8 bases, leaving 4 bases not matched to a gene. This CDR3 contains 13 residues. The CDR3 sequence is CASLTSGSYEQFF. As DNA, the CDR3 is TGTGCCAGCCTGACTAGCGGGAGTTATGAGCAGTTCTTC.

The V and J genes are TRBV11-2 and TRBJ1-1; D unresolved. The CDR3 runs to 14 residues. The V and J ends lost 5 bases and 7 bases respectively, with 17 bases between them. Germline-derived CDR1 and CDR2 are SGHAT and FQNNGV. Here the CDR3 DNA reads TGTGCCAGCAGCCCCCTGGATATTTGGAATGAAGCTTTCTTT. This translates into CASSPLDIWNEAFF.

The table lists this clone with a few counts. This chain connects TRBV29-1 to TRBJ2-5, with 8 bases lining up with TRBD1. V shed 3 bases, J shed 0 bases, and the junction held 6 bases outside the gene matches. CDR1 is SQVTM and CDR2 is ANQGSEA in the germline V gene. CDR3 length: 15 amino acids. The chain's CDR3 is CSVESDRVHQETQYF. The DNA for the CDR3 is TGCAGCGTTGAGTCGGACAGGGTCCACCAAGAGACCCAGTACTTC. Complete variable domain (other parts from reference TRBV29-1 and TRBJ2-5): SAVISQKPSRDICQRGTSLTIQCQVDSQVTMMFWYRQQPGQSLTLIATANQGSEATYESGFVIDKFPISRPNLTFSTLTVSNMSPEDSSIYLCSVESDRVHQETQYFGPGTRLLVL.

V usage is TRBV27 and J usage is TRBJ2-3; D might be TRBD2 (6 bases). V lost 6 bases to trimming and J lost 5 bases, with 15 bases between them. CDR3 length: 14 amino acids. Germline CDR1 and CDR2: MNHEY and SMNVEV (reference sequence). In DNA, the CDR3 is TGTGCCAGCAGGAATAGCGGAGTGGTAGATACGCAGTATTTT. Residues: CASRNSGVVDTQYF.

This chain uses TRBV7-8 with TRBJ2-3, with D possibly TRBD1 on 5 matching bases. The length of the CDR3 is 12 residues. Germline V gene lookup returns CDR1 SGHVS and CDR2 FQNEAQ. Trimming cost V 5 bases and J 7 bases, with 10 bases left between them. The CDR3 here is CASSLDSYTQYF. The CDR3 DNA follows: TGTGCCAGCAGCCTCGACAGCTATACGCAGTATTTT.

J is TRBJ2-1 and V is TRBV10-3; TRBD2 aligns across 12 bases. The length of the CDR3 is 14 residues. The V gene's germline CDR1 is ENHRY and CDR2 SYGVKD. V gave up 9 bases and J gave up 1 base; unmatched junction bases: 1. The CDR3 reads CAITSGRSYNEQFF. The DNA for the CDR3 is TGTGCCATTACTAGCGGGAGGTCCTACAATGAGCAGTTCTTC.

The DNA for the CDR3 is TGTGCCAGCAGCTTATCCACGTGGGGGGCAAGCAATCAGCCCCAGCATTTT. Its protein is CASSLSTWGASNQPQHF. The chain has TRBV7-8 and TRBJ1-5, with D perhaps TRBD1 (6 bases). The CDR3 contains 17 residues. Germline values: CDR1 SGHVS, CDR2 FQNEAQ. V shed 2 bases and J shed 1 base, with 15 bases lying between them.

The CDR3 reads CASRSGTKETQYF. The CDR3 region has the DNA TGTGCCAGCAGGTCCGGGACTAAAGAGACCCAGTACTTC. The gene calls are TRBV2 and TRBJ2-5, with 7 positions matching TRBD2. Germline assignment: CDR1 SNHLY and CDR2 FYNNEI. The CDR3 is 13 amino acids. J gave up 3 bases and V 6 bases, and 4 bases lay outside the gene matches. The full variable domain, with the rest looked up from reference TRBV2 and TRBJ2-5, is EPEVTQTPSHQVTQMGQEVILRCVPISNHLYFYWYRQILGQKVEFLVSFYNNEISEKSEIFDDQFSVERPDGSNFTLKIRSTKLEDSAMYFCASRSGTKETQYFGPGTRLLVL.

The V and J genes are TRBV30 and TRBJ2-3; the D is unclear. Per germline, CDR1 GTSNPN and CDR2 SVGIG (reference sequence). V was clipped by 1 base and J by 6 bases, with 8 bases between them. There are 12 residues in the CDR3. The CDR3 sequence: CAWSEGPDTQYF. CDR3 sequence (DNA): TGTGCCTGGAGTGAAGGGCCGGATACGCAGTATTTT.

The chain uses TRBV23-1 and TRBJ1-3, with D maybe TRBD1 (6 bases). TRBV23-1 is flagged as an ORF with uncertain function. V was trimmed by 0 bases and J by 0 bases, leaving 21 bases between them. The CDR3 is made up of 20 amino acids. Here the CDR3 DNA reads TGCGCCAGCAGTCAATCTCCGGGGACATCCCTTAACCTCTCTGGAAACACCATATATTTT. This encodes CASSQSPGTSLNLSGNTIYF.

The chain is built from TRBV11-2 and TRBJ2-1; D gene uncertain. The germline V and J ends were trimmed by 3 bases and 3 bases, with 12 bases remaining between them. CDR1 and CDR2 (germline): SGHAT, FQNNGV. This CDR3 spans 15 amino acids. The CDR3 region is CASSFGRRGYNEQFF. CDR3 nucleotides: TGTGCCAGCAGCTTCGGGCGCCGAGGCTACAATGAGCAGTTCTTC.

The chain employs TRBV28 and TRBJ2-6; 12 bases are shared with TRBD1. Trimming at V came to 3 bases and at J to 4 bases, leaving 7 bases not matched to a gene. Germline values: CDR1 MDHEN, CDR2 SYDVKM. This CDR3 comprises 18 residues. The CDR3 loop is CASSFRDRGLRGANVLTF. The CDR3 bases are TGTGCCAGCAGTTTCCGGGACAGGGGGCTTAGAGGGGCCAACGTCCTGACTTTC.

The J gene is TRBJ1-2, the V gene TRBV29-1; 7 bases are shared with TRBD1. The V gene's germline CDR1 is SQVTM and CDR2 ANQGSEA. The CDR3 is 15 amino acids. V shed 0 bases and J 2 bases; nucleotides not matched to a gene: 6. The CDR3 here is CSVEDWGQNNYGYTF. The CDR3 DNA reads TGCAGCGTTGAAGACTGGGGACAGAACAACTATGGCTACACCTTC.

The chain joins TRBV30 to TRBJ2-1, with D possibly TRBD2 on 6 matching bases. Trimming took 1 base from V and 4 from J, leaving 14 bases between them. The CDR3 sequence is 15 residues long. In germline, CDR1 is GTSNPN, CDR2 SVGIG (reference sequence). For the CDR3, the DNA is TGTGCCTGGAGTGCCAGGACGACTAGTTACAATGAGCAGTTCTTC. It is translated as CAWSARTTSYNEQFF.

As for this clone: Other nucleotide sequences from this sample produce the same CDR3. The chain combines TRBV29-1 with TRBJ2-7, with 9 bases matching TRBD1. The CDR3 sequence is 11 residues long. The trim removed 4 bases at V and 7 bases at J, leaving 2 bases unmatched. CDR1 and CDR2 (germline): SQVTM, ANQGSEA. The CDR3 coding sequence is TGCAGCGTTGGGGACAGGGTTGAGCAGTACTTC. It yields the protein CSVGDRVEQYF.

The gene calls are TRBV2 and TRBJ2-7, with D possibly being TRBD2 (5 bases). The V and J ends lost 8 bases and 0 bases respectively, with 8 bases between them. Per germline, CDR1 SNHLY and CDR2 FYNNEI. The CDR3 spans 12 residues. The chain's CDR3 is CASGDYSYEQYF. DNA for the CDR3: TGTGCCAGCGGCGACTACTCCTACGAGCAGTACTTC.

J is TRBJ1-1 and V is TRBV7-6, with a possible D match to TRBD1 (6 bases). This CDR3 has 15 residues. With 4 bases removed from V and 3 bases from J, the gap between germline ends came to 15 bases. Germline-derived CDR1 and CDR2 are SGHVS and FNYEAQ. The DNA of the CDR3 is TGTGCCAGCAGCTCCTCAGGGAGGGGGGACACTGAAGCTTTCTTT. It translates to CASSSSGRGDTEAFF. Full variable domain (missing parts from reference TRBV7-6 and TRBJ1-1): GAGVSQSPRYKVTKRGQDVALRCDPISGHVSLYWYRQALGQGPEFLTYFNYEAQQDKSGLPNDRFSAERPEGSISTLTIQRTEQRDSAMYRCASSSSGRGDTEAFFGQGTRLTVV.

The rearrangement links TRBV10-2 to TRBJ2-7, with D perhaps matching TRBD1 or TRBD2 (5 bases each). Germline values: CDR1 WSHSY, CDR2 SAAADI. V was clipped by 5 bases and J by 1 base, with 9 bases between them. This CDR3 spans 13 amino acids. CDR3 DNA sequence: TGCGCCAGCAGTCCGGGGCTATCCTACGAGCAGTACTTC. Translated, it gives CASSPGLSYEQYF.